This T cell receptor beta chain was profiled in a study of blood T cell repertoires in COVID-19 (dated by TCRdb to about 2020). As for the study more broadly: Samples covering the acute and convalescent phases of COVID-19 were provided by collaborators in the United States, Italy and Spain. Where available, HLA class I and class II types were obtained from metadata supplied by the sample provider rather than from assay-based typing. The repertoires were made available in a free public database intended to serve as a resource for research on the immune response to SARS-CoV-2. Sample metadata almost always included a de-identified subject ID, COVID-19 status, age in years and sex. The prospective study material was composed of cDNA or gDNA derived from T cells, B-cell-depleted T cells, or PBMCs. Deeply sampled blood TCRbeta repertoires from subjects exposed to, actively infected with, or recovered from COVID-19 were included in the dataset. Samples came from the ongoing ImmuneRACE study (first 160 participants) plus 1,254 subjects from 6 global collaborators. Paper-wide results and their limitations: The amount of clinical and demographic metadata varied by source and participant and was provided uncurated.

As for this clone: The antigen it binds to is not known. No much larger clone exists at a distance of one base, and base qualities are not known.

TCRbeta CDR3 regions were amplified from genomic DNA by means of the immunoSEQ Assay, a bias-controlled multiplex PCR. As for how the authors treated the data: Nucleated cell counts per sample were estimated from amplification of reference gene primers within the assay. Sequence reads were collapsed and filtered to measure the absolute abundance of every unique TCRbeta CDR3 rearrangement. For each sample, productive Simpson clonality was calculated by taking the square root of Simpson's diversity index across productive rearrangements. TCRdb carries this immuneACCESS record with in-frame sequences only. Its versions omit some clonotypes, under half of them owing to an unresolved V gene in the studies checked, with the rest unexplained. V and J calls plus clone size are reproduced from that table; the DNA served to infer D and trimming. The sample data list 130,000 or so clones, and around nine tenths of these were observed just once. The ten largest clones capture less than 20% of the sample.

Whole blood was collected in K2EDTA tubes by collaborating institutions according to the institutions' own protocols. For TCRbeta analysis, collaborators shipped samples in one of three forms: frozen whole blood, isolated PBMCs, or DNA extracted from either of those sample types. Including the terminal cysteine and phenylalanine, the CDR3 comprises 18 residues. Only the CDR3 part of the read is kept: 54 bases, read in frame from the first base. Germline trimming amounts to 2 bases on V and 0 bases on J, with 6 as the count of junction bases outside the gene matches. CDR1 and CDR2 are read off the germline V gene as LGHNT and FRNRAP.

The specimen was peripheral blood. The TCR comes from a man aged 50-60 years with active or convalescent COVID-19. The chain is encoded by TRBV12-5 joined to TRBJ2-6, and 8 junction bases match TRBD1. The nucleotide sequence is TGTGCTAGTGGTTTGCTTAGACAGGGGTACTCTGGGGCCAACGTCCTGACTTTC. This codes for CASGLLRQGYSGANVLTF.